Listed here are 15 T cell receptor beta chains from one sample, sequenced in a study of blood T cell repertoires in COVID-19. The method was immunoSEQ multiplex PCR; TCRdb's version includes in-frame clones alone and lacks a portion of them. The sample contains 90,000 to 100,000 clones, over 75% of which appear only once. The sample comprised peripheral blood. The receptors derive from a human donor in a cohort sampled during active COVID-19.

The chain employs TRBV6-4 and TRBJ2-7, with a weak D call TRBD2 (5 bases). CDR1 MRHNA and CDR2 SNTAGT come from the germline V gene. This CDR3 contains 15 residues. Deletions cut 7 bases from V and 1 base from J, with 17 bases between. CDR3 in amino acids: CASNLSENSSYEQYF. CDR3 sequence (DNA): TGTGCCAGCAATCTTAGCGAGAACTCATCCTACGAGCAGTACTTC.

V is TRBV11-1 and J is TRBJ2-7; 7 positions match TRBD1. The V and J ends lost 5 bases and 2 bases, in that order; junction bases with no gene match: 9. Germline-derived CDR1 and CDR2 are SGHAT and FQDESV (reference sequence). The CDR3 loop spans 15 amino acids. CDR3 DNA sequence: TGTGCCAGCAGCATCTCAGGGACAGCTCCCTACGAGCAGTACTTC. Protein: CASSISGTAPYEQYF.

J is TRBJ2-7 and V is TRBV14, with 11 bases fitting TRBD1. V lost 4 bases and J lost 4; bases outside the gene matches: 12. The CDR3 contains 17 residues. The germline gives CDR1 SGHDN, CDR2 FVKESK. The CDR3 DNA sequence: TGTGCCAGCAGCCGATCATGGCCAGGACAGGGGGCTTACGAGCAGTACTTC. Amino acids: CASSRSWPGQGAYEQYF.

The gene calls are TRBV5-4 and TRBJ2-3; 7 positions agree with TRBD2. After removal of 3 bases from V and 1 base from J, the junction contained 5 bases not matched to a gene. From germline, CDR1 is SGHNT and CDR2 YYREEE (reference sequence). This CDR3 contains 15 residues. CDR3 DNA sequence: TGTGCCAGCAGCTCGCAGCGGGGTCGCACAGATACGCAGTATTTT. Its protein is CASSSQRGRTDTQYF. The variable domain in full, completed from reference TRBV5-4 and TRBJ2-3, reads ETGVTQSPTHLIKTRGQQVTLRCSSQSGHNTVSWYQQALGQGPQFIFQYYREEENGRGNFPPRFSGLQFPNYSSELNVNALELDDSALYLCASSSQRGRTDTQYFGPGTRLTVL.

This chain joins TRBV4-2 and TRBJ1-2; tentatively, D is TRBD1 (6 bases). Trimming took off 0 bases at V and 4 bases at J, with 12 bases between the two ends. CDR3 length equals 15 residues. The germline V gene encodes CDR1 LGHNA and CDR2 YNFKEQ. CDR3 nucleotide sequence: TGTGCCAGCAGCCAAGAAATGGACAGCATCTATGGCTACACCTTC. It codes for CASSQEMDSIYGYTF.

This rearrangement joins TRBV5-1 to TRBJ2-5, with 10 bases that match TRBD2. CDR3 length: 17 amino acids. Germline V CDR1 and CDR2: SGHRS, YFSETQ. Trimming at V came to 0 bases and at J to 2 bases, leaving 7 bases not matched to a gene. The CDR3 loop reads CASSLGSSGSIQETQYF. The CDR3 DNA is TGCGCCAGCAGCTTGGGGTCTAGCGGGAGTATTCAAGAGACCCAGTACTTC.

V is TRBV10-3 and J is TRBJ2-7, with 8 bases lining up with TRBD1. From germline, CDR1 is ENHRY and CDR2 SYGVKD. V was pared by 2 bases and J by 6 bases, with 12 bases of the junction left unmatched. This CDR3 comprises 16 residues. CDR3 DNA sequence: TGTGCCATCAGTGAGGGACAGGGAGACCTCCTAGGCGAGCAGTACTTC. It is translated as CAISEGQGDLLGEQYF.

V and J are TRBV30 and TRBJ1-1; D not certain. The V gene lost 1 base and the J gene lost 1 base, with 25 bases spanning the gap. The CDR3 length is 19 residues. Germline assignment: CDR1 GTSNPN and CDR2 SVGIG (reference sequence). CDR3 residues: CAWSGYQPSPADRNTEAFF. Written as DNA, the CDR3 is TGTGCCTGGAGTGGATACCAGCCGTCCCCGGCGGATAGGAACACTGAAGCTTTCTTT.

V gene TRBV6-2 or TRBV6-3 combines with J gene TRBJ2-5, with 8 bases aligning to TRBD2. CDR3 length: 17 residues. V lost 2 bases, J lost 5 bases, and 13 bases stayed unmatched. Germline CDR1 and CDR2: MNHEY and SVGEGT. CDR3 DNA: TGTGCCAGCAGTTACACCCGGAGAGCGGGGGCTGGGGAGACCCAGTACTTC. It encodes CASSYTRRAGAGETQYF.

This clone was picked up a small number of times. The V and J genes are TRBV5-4 and TRBJ2-7, with D uncertain. Germline CDR1 is SGHNT and CDR2 is YYREEE (reference sequence). V lost 2 bases and J 0 bases, leaving 6 bases between the germline ends. The length of the CDR3 is 13 residues. CDR3 amino acids: CASSFDISYEQYF. As DNA, the CDR3 is TGTGCCAGCAGCTTCGACATCTCCTACGAGCAGTACTTC.

The V call is TRBV11-3, the J call TRBJ2-3; the match to TRBD2 covers 11 bases. V shed 1 base and J 3 bases; nucleotides not matched to a gene: 3. CDR3 length: 16 residues. Germline CDR1 reads SGHNT; CDR2 reads YENEEA. Here the CDR3 reads CASSLGIAGGTDTQYF. The CDR3 bases are TGTGCCAGCAGCTTAGGGATAGCGGGGGGGACAGATACGCAGTATTTT.

The J gene is TRBJ2-7, the V gene TRBV4-3, with a weak D call TRBD2 (6 bases). This CDR3 region has 17 residues. Germline assignment: CDR1 LGHNA and CDR2 YSLEER. V lost 3 bases and J 3 bases, leaving 21 bases between the germline ends. CDR3 protein: CASSQEIRTNRGYEQYF. Here the CDR3 DNA reads TGCGCCAGCAGCCAGGAGATCAGGACTAACCGAGGCTACGAGCAGTACTTC.

The chain has TRBV4-1 and TRBJ2-7; a weak D match, TRBD2 (6 bases). There are 15 residues in the CDR3. Germline values: CDR1 MGHRA, CDR2 YSYEKL. V was cut by 4 bases and J by 1 base, with 14 bases left in between. The DNA for the CDR3 is TGCGCCAGCAGCCCCGGGGTAGCGGTTTCCTACGAGCAGTACTTC. This codes for CASSPGVAVSYEQYF.

J is TRBJ2-1 and V is TRBV7-3, with D possibly TRBD2 on 5 matching bases. The CDR3 length is 13 residues. From germline, CDR1 is SGHTA and CDR2 FQGTGA. V lost 4 bases to trimming and J lost 4 bases, with 8 bases between them. The chain's CDR3 is CASSSGLYNEQFF. The CDR3 DNA is TGTGCCAGCAGCTCTGGACTTTACAATGAGCAGTTCTTC.

The V gene is TRBV21-1, the J gene TRBJ2-7; the D call in the table, TRBD1, was not verified against the DNA. TRBV21-1 is tagged as a pseudogene. This CDR3 has 14 amino acids. Here the CDR3 DNA reads TGTGCCGGGAGAGGGGACAGGGAGTCCTACGAGCAGTACTTC. Translating it yields CAGRGDRESYEQYF.